The 23 T cell receptor beta chains in this list originate from one sample, sequenced in a study of early T cells in non-severe SARS-CoV-2 infection. One entry per CDR3 protein, called by TCRdb with MiXCR from the 5' RACE reads. This sample has tens of thousands of distinct CDR3 sequences, with approximately 7.7% found just once. The sample comprised whole blood. The receptors were gathered from an adult who was a healthcare worker with PCR-confirmed SARS-CoV-2 infection or an uninfected control (not recorded which).

The table lists this clonotype with a few counts. This chain links TRBV19 with TRBJ2-2, with D perhaps matching TRBD1 (5 bases). The CDR3 runs 15 residues. From germline, CDR1 is LNHDA and CDR2 SQIVND (reference sequence). Trimming shortened V by 1 base and J by 5 bases, and 11 bases separated the two germline ends. The CDR3 spells CASSIALQGTGELFF. In DNA, the CDR3 is TGTGCCAGTAGTATAGCTTTGCAGGGTACCGGGGAGCTGTTTTTT.

This clonotype was seen repeatedly, ten times or more. The rearrangement joins TRBV28 to TRBJ1-1, with 8 bases identical to TRBD1. Germline V gene data show CDR1 as MDHEN and CDR2 as SYDVKM. V shed 2 bases and J 0 bases; nucleotides not matched to a gene: 8. The CDR3 consists of 17 residues. This CDR3 is CASSLVYRGGVNTEAFF. The CDR3 DNA is TGTGCCAGCAGTTTAGTCTACAGGGGGGGAGTGAACACTGAAGCTTTCTTT.

This clonotype was observed a few times. This rearrangement joins TRBV4-2 to TRBJ1-1; D gene unclear. Germline lookup yields CDR1 LGHNA and CDR2 YNFKEQ. The CDR3 has 14 amino acids. The V gene lost 1 base and the J gene lost 3 bases, with 9 bases spanning the gap. In DNA form, the CDR3 reads TGTGCCAGCAGCCAAGGAGGCGGAGACACTGAAGCTTTCTTT. It is translated as CASSQGGGDTEAFF.

The chain has TRBV5-4 and TRBJ2-3, with 11 bases lining up with TRBD2. Germline trimming cut 6 bases from V and 3 bases from J; bases unmatched to any gene: 18. This CDR3 contains 19 residues. Germline loops: CDR1 SGHNT, CDR2 YYREEE (reference sequence). For the CDR3, the DNA is TGTGCCAGCAAGGTTCAGGGGGCACTACGGACTAGCGGGACAGATACGCAGTATTTT. Translated: CASKVQGALRTSGTDTQYF. Full variable domain (outside the CDR3, taken from reference TRBV5-4 and TRBJ2-3): ETGVTQSPTHLIKTRGQQVTLRCSSQSGHNTVSWYQQALGQGPQFIFQYYREEENGRGNFPPRFSGLQFPNYSSELNVNALELDDSALYLCASKVQGALRTSGTDTQYFGPGTRLTVL.

This clonotype was seen a handful of times. Written as DNA, the CDR3 is TGCAGTGCTAGACAGTCTGGGACTCACACTGAAGCTTTCTTT. Translating it yields CSARQSGTHTEAFF. The V and J genes are TRBV20-1 and TRBJ1-1, with D possibly TRBD1 on 5 matching bases. The CDR3 is 14 amino acids. Germline assignment: CDR1 DFQATT and CDR2 SNEGSKA (reference sequence). V was pared by 2 bases and J by 3 bases, with 13 bases between.

The table lists this clonotype with many counts. This chain connects TRBV6-1 to TRBJ2-5, with D perhaps matching TRBD1 (5 bases). Per germline, CDR1 MNHNS and CDR2 SASEGT. The V end was cut by 6 bases, the J end by 1 base, with 15 bases between. CDR3 length: 15 residues. This CDR3 is CASRRQPSLQETQYF. The CDR3 nucleotides read TGTGCCAGCAGGCGACAGCCGAGCCTCCAAGAGACCCAGTACTTC.

This clonotype occurred many times. The CDR3 protein is CASSPDWQETQYF. Here the CDR3 DNA reads TGTGCCAGCAGTCCCGACTGGCAAGAGACCCAGTACTTC. The gene calls are TRBV2 and TRBJ2-5; D gene ambiguous. Per the germline V gene, CDR1 is SNHLY and CDR2 is FYNNEI. Trimming took off 5 bases at V and 2 bases at J, with 9 bases between the two ends. The CDR3 has 13 residues.

A few counts support this clonotype. The chain recombines TRBV2 with TRBJ1-1; 8 positions match TRBD1. The germline CDR1 and CDR2 sequences are SNHLY and FYNNEI. This CDR3 contains 15 residues. The trim removed 2 bases at V and 2 bases at J, leaving 4 bases unmatched. The chain's CDR3 is CASSEWTGINTEAFF. In nucleotides, the CDR3 is TGTGCCAGCAGTGAATGGACAGGGATAAACACTGAAGCTTTCTTT.

This clonotype was detected a few times. This CDR3 is CASVHGTNYGYTF. In DNA form, the CDR3 reads TGTGCCAGCGTCCACGGAACTAACTATGGCTACACCTTC. The chain carries TRBV2 and TRBJ1-2; D not resolved. The ends were cut back, 8 bases at V and 0 bases at J, with 10 bases in the middle. Germline CDR1 SNHLY, CDR2 FYNNEI. The CDR3 consists of 13 residues.

The gene calls are TRBV15 and TRBJ2-2; the match to TRBD1 covers 7 bases. Germline CDR1 is LNHNV and CDR2 is YYDKDF (reference sequence). The V gene end was trimmed by 5 bases and the J gene end by 1 base; junction bases not matched to a gene: 7. This CDR3 is built from 16 residues. CDR3 sequence reads: CATSGLWTGNTGELFF. In DNA form, the CDR3 reads TGTGCCACCAGCGGATTATGGACAGGGAACACCGGGGAGCTGTTTTTT.

This clonotype was seen many times. The V and J genes are TRBV12-5 and TRBJ2-2, with 9 bases aligning to TRBD2. The CDR3 contains 20 residues. V was pared by 7 bases and J by 0 bases, with 18 bases of the junction left unmatched. CDR1 and CDR2 (germline): LGHNT, FRNRAP. The CDR3 region is CASALRLRGLAGPNTGELFF. The CDR3 coding sequence is TGTGCTAGTGCCCTCAGACTCCGAGGCCTAGCGGGACCGAACACCGGGGAGCTGTTTTTT.

This clonotype was seen repeatedly, ten times or more. The rearrangement links TRBV3-1 to TRBJ2-7, with D tentatively TRBD2 (5 bases). The CDR3 contains 14 residues. Germline loops: CDR1 LGHDT, CDR2 YNNKEL (reference sequence). The ends were cut back, 4 bases at V and 0 bases at J, with 10 bases in the middle. The CDR3: CASSLGLSSYEQYF. The CDR3 coding sequence is TGTGCCAGCAGCCTCGGACTGTCCTCCTACGAGCAGTACTTC.

This sequence joins TRBV7-8 and TRBJ2-7, with D perhaps matching TRBD1 (6 bases). V lost 3 bases to trimming and J lost 4 bases, with 10 bases between them. The CDR3 sequence is 13 residues long. Germline assignment: CDR1 SGHVS and CDR2 FQNEAQ. The CDR3 is CASSLGAWYEQYF. In DNA, the CDR3 is TGTGCCAGCAGCTTGGGGGCGTGGTACGAGCAGTACTTC.

This clonotype was picked up many times. The chain employs TRBV12-3 or TRBV12-4 and TRBJ2-6; no definite D call. The CDR3 sequence is 15 residues long. Trimming cost V 3 bases and J 0 bases, with 6 bases left between them. This CDR3 is CASSFRISGANVLTF. The DNA for the CDR3 is TGTGCCAGCAGTTTTAGGATCTCTGGGGCCAACGTCCTGACTTTC.

The V gene is TRBV28, the J gene TRBJ2-7; D is possibly TRBD1 (6 bases). The CDR3 spans 13 residues. V was shortened by 5 bases and J by 7 bases, with 15 bases between the two germline ends. In germline, CDR1 is MDHEN, CDR2 SYDVKM. CDR3 DNA: TGTGCCAGCAGTAATTACAGGGTTGGTGAGCAGTACTTC. It specifies CASSNYRVGEQYF.

This clonotype showed up just a few times. The J gene is TRBJ2-1, the V gene TRBV6-2 or TRBV6-3, with D unclear. There are 12 residues in the CDR3. CDR1 is MNHEY, CDR2 SVGEGT, per germline. Trimming cost V 5 bases and J 8 bases, with 10 bases left between them. The chain's CDR3 is CASSAREYEQFF. Here the CDR3 DNA reads TGTGCCAGCAGTGCGAGAGAGTATGAGCAGTTCTTC.

There are a few counts of this clonotype. The rearrangement links TRBV5-5 to TRBJ2-7; 11 bases line up with TRBD2. V was pared by 2 bases and J by 3 bases, with 1 base of the junction left unmatched. The CDR3 is 14 residues long. The germline V gene encodes CDR1 SGHKS and CDR2 YYEKEE (reference sequence). The CDR3 nucleotides are TGTGCCAGCAGCTTTAGCGGGAGGGTCTACGAGCAGTACTTC. Protein: CASSFSGRVYEQYF.

This clonotype has a handful of counts. The chain combines TRBV12-3 or TRBV12-4 with TRBJ1-2; D gene uncertain. This CDR3 is built from 14 residues. Between the trimmed V and J ends, which lost 3 bases and 3 bases, there was a span of 11 bases. In nucleotides, the CDR3 is TGTGCCAGCAGTTTGTGGGCTCGCGACTATGGCTACACCTTC. Translated: CASSLWARDYGYTF.

In its sample, this clonotype was seen many times. The chain combines TRBV7-9 with TRBJ1-2; 7 nucleotides line up with TRBD1. The germline V gene encodes CDR1 SEHNR and CDR2 FQNEAQ (reference sequence). There are 15 residues in the CDR3. V gave up 3 bases and J gave up 0 bases; unmatched junction bases: 4. CDR3 loop: CASSLTGIANYGYTF. In nucleotides, the CDR3 is TGTGCCAGCAGCTTGACAGGGATAGCTAACTATGGCTACACCTTC.

This clonotype has a count of ten or more. The V call is TRBV19, the J call TRBJ2-2; a weak D match, TRBD2 (5 bases). Germline loops: CDR1 LNHDA, CDR2 SQIVND (reference sequence). V gave up 3 bases and J gave up 3 bases, with 8 bases separating them. CDR3 length equals 14 residues. The CDR3 loop is CASSMTDYTGELFF. The CDR3 bases are TGTGCCAGTAGTATGACGGACTACACCGGGGAGCTGTTTTTT.

This clonotype was recorded a few times. The rearrangement links TRBV20-1 to TRBJ1-5, with D uncertain. This CDR3 spans 12 amino acids. With 4 bases removed from V and 3 bases from J, the gap between germline ends came to 7 bases. Germline V gives CDR1 DFQATT, CDR2 SNEGSKA (reference sequence). CDR3 residues: CSANQNNQPQHF. Here the CDR3 DNA reads TGCAGTGCTAATCAGAACAATCAGCCCCAGCATTTT.

This clonotype was counted many times. V gene TRBV7-2 combines with J gene TRBJ1-3, with D uncertain. The CDR3 covers 16 residues. With 3 bases removed from V and 0 bases from J, the gap between germline ends came to 12 bases. Germline assignment: CDR1 SGHTA and CDR2 FQGNSA. The CDR3 reads CASSLAYSFSGNTIYF. CDR3 nucleotide sequence: TGTGCCAGCAGCTTGGCCTACTCTTTCTCTGGAAACACCATATATTTT.

This clonotype has at least ten counts. This rearrangement joins TRBV20-1 to TRBJ2-3; 10 positions match TRBD2. Trimming at V came to 5 bases and at J to 5 bases, leaving 10 bases not matched to a gene. This CDR3 has 15 residues. Germline lookup yields CDR1 DFQATT and CDR2 SNEGSKA (reference sequence). This chain's CDR3 is CSARSLAGGRDTQYF. The CDR3 DNA follows: TGCAGTGCTCGCTCATTAGCGGGAGGCCGAGATACGCAGTATTTT.